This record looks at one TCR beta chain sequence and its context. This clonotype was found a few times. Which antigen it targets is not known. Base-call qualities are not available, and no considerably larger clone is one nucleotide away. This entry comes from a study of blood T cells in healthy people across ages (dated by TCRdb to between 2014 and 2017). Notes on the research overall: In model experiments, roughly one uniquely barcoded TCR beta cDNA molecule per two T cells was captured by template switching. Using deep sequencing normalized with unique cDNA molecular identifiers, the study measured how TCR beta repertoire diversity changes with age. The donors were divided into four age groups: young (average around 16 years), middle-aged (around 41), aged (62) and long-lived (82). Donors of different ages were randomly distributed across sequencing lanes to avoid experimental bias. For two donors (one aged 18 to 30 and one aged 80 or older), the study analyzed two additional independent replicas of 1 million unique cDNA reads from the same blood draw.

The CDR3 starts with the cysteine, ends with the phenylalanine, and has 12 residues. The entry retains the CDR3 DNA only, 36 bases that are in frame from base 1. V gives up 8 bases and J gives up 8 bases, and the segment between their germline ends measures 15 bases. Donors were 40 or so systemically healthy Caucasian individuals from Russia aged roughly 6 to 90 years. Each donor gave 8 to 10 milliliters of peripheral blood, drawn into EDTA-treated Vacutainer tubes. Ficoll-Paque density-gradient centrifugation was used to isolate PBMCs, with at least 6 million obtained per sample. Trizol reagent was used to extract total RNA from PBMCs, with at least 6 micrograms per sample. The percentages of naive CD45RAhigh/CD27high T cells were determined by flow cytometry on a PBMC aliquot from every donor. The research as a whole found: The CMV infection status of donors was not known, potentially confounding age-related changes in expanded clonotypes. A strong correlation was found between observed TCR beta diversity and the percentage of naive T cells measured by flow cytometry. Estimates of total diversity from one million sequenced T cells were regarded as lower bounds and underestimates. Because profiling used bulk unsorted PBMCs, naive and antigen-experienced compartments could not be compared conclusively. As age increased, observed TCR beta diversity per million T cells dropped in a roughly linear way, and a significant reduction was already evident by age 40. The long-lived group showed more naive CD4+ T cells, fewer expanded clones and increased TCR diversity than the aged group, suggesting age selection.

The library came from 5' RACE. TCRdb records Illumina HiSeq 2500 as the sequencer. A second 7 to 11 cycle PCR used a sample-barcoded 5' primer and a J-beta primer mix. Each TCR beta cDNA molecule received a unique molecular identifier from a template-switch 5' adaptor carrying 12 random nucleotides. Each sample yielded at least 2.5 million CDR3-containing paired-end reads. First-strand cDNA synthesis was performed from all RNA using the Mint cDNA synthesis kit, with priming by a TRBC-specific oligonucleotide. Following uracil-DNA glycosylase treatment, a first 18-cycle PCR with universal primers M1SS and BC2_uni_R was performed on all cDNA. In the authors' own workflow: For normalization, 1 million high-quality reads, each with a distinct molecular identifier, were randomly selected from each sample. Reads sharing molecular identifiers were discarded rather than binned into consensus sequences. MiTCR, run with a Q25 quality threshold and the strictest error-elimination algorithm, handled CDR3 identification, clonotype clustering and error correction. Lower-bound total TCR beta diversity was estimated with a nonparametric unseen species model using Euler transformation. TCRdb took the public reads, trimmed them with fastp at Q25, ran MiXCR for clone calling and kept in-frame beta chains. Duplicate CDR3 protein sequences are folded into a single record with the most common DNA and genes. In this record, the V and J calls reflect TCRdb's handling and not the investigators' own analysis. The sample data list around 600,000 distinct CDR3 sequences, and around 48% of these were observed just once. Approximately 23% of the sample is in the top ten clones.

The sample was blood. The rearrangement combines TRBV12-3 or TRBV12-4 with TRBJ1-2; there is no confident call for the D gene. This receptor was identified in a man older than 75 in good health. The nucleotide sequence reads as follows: TGTGCCAGCTCCTTTCGACGGGGAGGCTACACCTTC. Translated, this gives CASSFRRGGYTF.